This TCR beta chain was sequenced during a study of human T cells and chemical hapten exposure. This clonotype was found many times. Unmatched junction bases numbered 10, after V lost 5 bases and J lost 4 bases. The CDR3 has 15 amino acids. TCRdb reprocessed the RACE reads with MiXCR, giving one entry per CDR3 protein. The data contain about 350,000 distinct CDR3 sequences, around 5.5% of them seen just once; the ten biggest clones take up approximately 8.2%. Time point defined: pre-sensitization, week 0. The treatment was: therapeutic diphenylcyclopropenone sensitization with weekly scalp DPC. The specimen was whole blood, collected in connection with sensitization to the hapten diphenylcyclopropenone (DPC). The J gene is TRBJ1-1, the V gene TRBV12-3 or TRBV12-4; TRBD1 aligns across 7 bases. This TCR was recovered from a woman between 18 and 29 years old with alopecia areata. Some clones in this sample may be carry-over from other donors' samples. The CDR3 sequence: CASSQRQGGGTEAFF. The CDR3 DNA reads TGTGCCAGCAGTCAAAGACAGGGAGGAGGCACTGAAGCTTTCTTT.